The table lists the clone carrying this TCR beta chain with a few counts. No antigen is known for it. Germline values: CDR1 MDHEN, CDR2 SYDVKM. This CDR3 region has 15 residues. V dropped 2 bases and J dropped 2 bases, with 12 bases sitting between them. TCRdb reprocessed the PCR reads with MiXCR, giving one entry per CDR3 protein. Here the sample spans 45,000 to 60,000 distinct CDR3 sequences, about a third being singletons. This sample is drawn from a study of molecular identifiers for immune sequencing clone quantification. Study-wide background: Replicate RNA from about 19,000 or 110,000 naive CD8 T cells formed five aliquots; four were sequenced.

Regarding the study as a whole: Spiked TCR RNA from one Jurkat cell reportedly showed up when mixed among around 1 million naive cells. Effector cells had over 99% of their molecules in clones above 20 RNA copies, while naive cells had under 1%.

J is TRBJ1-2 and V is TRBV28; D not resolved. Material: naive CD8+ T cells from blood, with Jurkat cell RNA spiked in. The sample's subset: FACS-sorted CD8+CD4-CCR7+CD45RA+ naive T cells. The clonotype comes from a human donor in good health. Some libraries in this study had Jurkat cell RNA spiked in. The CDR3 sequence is CASSLVQAENYGYTF. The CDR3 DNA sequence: TGTGCCAGCAGTTTAGTGCAGGCCGAGAACTATGGCTACACCTTC.